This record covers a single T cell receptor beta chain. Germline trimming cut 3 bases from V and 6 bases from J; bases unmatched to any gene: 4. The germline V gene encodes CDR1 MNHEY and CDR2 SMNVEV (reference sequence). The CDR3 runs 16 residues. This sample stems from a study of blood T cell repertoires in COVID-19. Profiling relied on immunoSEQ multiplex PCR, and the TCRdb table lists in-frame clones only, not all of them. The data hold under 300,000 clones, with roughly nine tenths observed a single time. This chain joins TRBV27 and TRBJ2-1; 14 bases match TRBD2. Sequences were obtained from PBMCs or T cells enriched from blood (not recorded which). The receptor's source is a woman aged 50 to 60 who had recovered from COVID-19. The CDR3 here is CASSLGTSGRLNEQFF. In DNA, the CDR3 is TGTGCCAGCAGTTTGGGGACTAGCGGGAGACTCAATGAGCAGTTCTTC.